The source of this TCR beta chain is a study of T-cell reconstitution after alpha-beta-depleted transplantation in children (dated by TCRdb to 2015 to 2016). Study-wide context: Using TCR repertoire profiling, the study quantitatively followed how T-cell immune reconstitution unfolded in children after TCRalphabeta/CD19-depleted allogeneic hematopoietic cell transplantation.

CDR1 and CDR2, looked up from the germline V gene, are SGHRS and YFSETQ. The CDR3 measures 16 amino acids from cysteine to phenylalanine. Left in the record is the CDR3 DNA by itself, 48 bases read in frame from the first base. V and J lose 0 bases and 4 bases, and a span of 17 bases separates them. This clonotype has ten or more counts. It lacks a known antigen. Base qualities are not provided; no much larger clone lies one nucleotide away. The method behind the library was PCR. TCRdb lists the instrument as Illumina HiSeq 2500. To normalize quantification of the TCRbeta repertoire, the TCR libraries were built with molecular barcoding that relied on unique molecular identifiers. TCRdb reworked the public reads: Q25 trimming with fastp, MiXCR clone assembly, productive beta chains retained. Rows merge per CDR3 protein into single entries with the most common DNA and genes. The table for this sample lists approximately 250,000 distinct CDR3 sequences; around 8.9% of them were counted only once. Of the sample, roughly 5.1% falls within the top ten clones.

Sequencing used PBMCs from the stem cell graft donor, obtained from the stem cell graft. The sequence derives from a human donor who donated a stem cell graft to a child with SCID. The chain is encoded by TRBV5-1 joined to TRBJ2-7; the D gene identity is not certain. The CDR3 in this case is CASSLADQPHLYEQYF. The DNA is TGCGCCAGCAGCTTGGCCGACCAGCCCCACCTTTACGAGCAGTACTTC.